One and the same sample provided the 18 T cell receptor beta chains below, sequenced in a study of regulatory T cells in long-lasting Graves disease. Time point of the sample: newly diagnosed GD, antithyroid drugs for less than 3 months. The TCR library was made from RNA that had been extracted from PBMCs in TRIzol. Arm-PCR of CDR3 regions and iRepertoire HTBI primers were the basis on which TCR beta libraries were built. TCRdb independently ran MiXCR on the multiplex PCR reads; one entry per CDR3 protein. The table records hundreds of thousands of distinct CDR3 sequences, 16% of them present only once. These data also featured in a second study, about T cells in Graves' hyperthyroidism and ophthalmopathy.

Sequencing was performed on peripheral blood mononuclear cells (PBMCs), taken at new diagnosis, from a patient treated with antithyroid drugs. The source of these receptors is a woman in her 30s with Graves disease.

The V and J genes are TRBV20-1 and TRBJ2-7, with TRBD2 matching 8 bases. The germline gives CDR1 DFQATT, CDR2 SNEGSKA (reference sequence). Trimming cost V 6 bases and J 6 bases; bases outside gene matches: 13. This CDR3 contains 14 residues. CDR3 amino acids: CSAQSGSPTTEQYF. The CDR3, as DNA: TGCAGTGCGCAGAGCGGGAGTCCCACTACCGAGCAGTACTTC.

This clonotype has a count of ten or more. The V call is TRBV2, the J call TRBJ2-7; the D gene is possibly TRBD2 (5 bases). CDR1 SNHLY and CDR2 FYNNEI come from the germline V gene. V was cut by 6 bases and J by 4 bases, with 13 bases left in between. The CDR3 length is 13 residues. The CDR3 reads CASSPAGLYEQYF. The CDR3 DNA sequence: TGTGCCAGCAGCCCCGCGGGTTTGTACGAGCAGTACTTC.

In this sample, this clonotype turned up many times. V gene TRBV28 combines with J gene TRBJ2-3; perhaps TRBD1 as D (6 bases). V was cut by 0 bases and J by 0 bases, with 13 bases left in between. The germline V gene has CDR1 MDHEN and CDR2 SYDVKM. The CDR3 has 17 residues. The CDR3 nucleotides read TGTGCCAGCAGTTTATGGGATGCAGGGGCAAGCACAGATACGCAGTATTTT. Protein: CASSLWDAGASTDTQYF. Based on the CDR3 plus reference TRBV28 and TRBJ2-3, the full variable domain is DVKVTQSSRYLVKRTGEKVFLECVQDMDHENMFWYRQDPGLGLRLIYFSYDVKMKEKGDIPEGYSVSREKKERFSLILESASTNQTSMYLCASSLWDAGASTDTQYFGPGTRLTVL.

Many counts were recorded for this clonotype. The rearrangement uses TRBV28 and TRBJ1-1, with no clear D. The CDR3 runs 14 residues. The V gene lost 7 bases and the J gene lost 1 base, with 13 bases spanning the gap. Per germline, CDR1 MDHEN and CDR2 SYDVKM. The CDR3 loop is CASNLGMANTEAFF. In nucleotides, the CDR3 is TGTGCCAGCAATCTGGGGATGGCGAACACTGAAGCTTTCTTT. Full variable domain (rest looked up from reference TRBV28 and TRBJ1-1): DVKVTQSSRYLVKRTGEKVFLECVQDMDHENMFWYRQDPGLGLRLIYFSYDVKMKEKGDIPEGYSVSREKKERFSLILESASTNQTSMYLCASNLGMANTEAFFGQGTRLTVV.

The J gene is TRBJ2-2, the V gene TRBV7-9; D is unresolved. Germline lookup yields CDR1 SEHNR and CDR2 FQNEAQ (reference sequence). This CDR3 has 13 residues. Trimming stripped 8 bases from V and 0 bases from J, with 7 bases between. CDR3 in DNA: TGTGCCAGCGGGCACTCGAACACCGGGGAGCTGTTTTTT. It translates to CASGHSNTGELFF.

V is TRBV19 and J is TRBJ1-4; the D is unclear. CDR3 length equals 13 residues. Trimming stripped 3 bases from V and 8 bases from J, with 10 bases between. Germline loops: CDR1 LNHDA, CDR2 SQIVND (reference sequence). The CDR3 loop is CASSIAVKEKLFF. Here the CDR3 DNA reads TGTGCCAGTAGTATCGCCGTAAAAGAAAAACTGTTTTTT.

This clonotype has a count of ten or more. The chain recombines TRBV7-8 with TRBJ2-5; 8 nucleotides line up with TRBD2. V gave up 10 bases and J gave up 5 bases; unmatched junction bases: 9. Germline CDR1 is SGHVS and CDR2 is FQNEAQ. The length of the CDR3 is 13 residues. The CDR3 here is CATGGVTHETQYF. CDR3 DNA: TGTGCCACCGGGGGGGTAACACATGAGACCCAGTACTTC.

This clonotype was counted many times. The V gene is TRBV7-9, the J gene TRBJ2-5; no definite D call. V shed 3 bases and J shed 5 bases, with 7 bases lying between them. The CDR3 has 12 amino acids. Germline CDR1 and CDR2: SEHNR and FQNEAQ (reference sequence). DNA of the CDR3: TGTGCCAGCAGCTTTGGATTGGAGACCCAGTACTTC. This encodes CASSFGLETQYF.

This clonotype was observed at least ten times. This chain connects TRBV20-1 to TRBJ2-2, with D maybe TRBD2 (7 bases). Trimming shortened V by 0 bases and J by 0 bases, and 11 bases separated the two germline ends. The CDR3 is 16 amino acids. CDR1 and CDR2 from the germline V gene are DFQATT and SNEGSKA (reference sequence). CDR3 DNA: TGCAGTGCTAGAGAGGGGGGGGGGCCGAACACCGGGGAGCTGTTTTTT. It codes for CSAREGGGPNTGELFF.

Concerning this clonotype itself: A much larger clone lies one base from this, so it may be a read error. This CDR3 is missing its conserved last phenylalanine or tryptophan, likely due to a read error. The gene calls are TRBV6-1 and TRBJ2-7, with D unclear. Looked up from germline, CDR1 is MNHNS and CDR2 is SASEGT. The CDR3 is made up of 15 amino acids. V was pared by 0 bases and J by 0 bases, with 9 bases between. The CDR3 loop is CASSEAEPASYEQYL. The CDR3 DNA reads TGTGCCAGCAGTGAAGCTGAGCCAGCCTCCTACGAGCAGTACCTC.

This clonotype was seen repeatedly, ten times or more. The chain links TRBV7-9 to TRBJ1-5, with 12 bases lining up with TRBD1. Germline CDR1 SEHNR, CDR2 FQNEAQ (reference sequence). This CDR3 region has 18 residues. J lost 1 base, V lost 4 bases, and 8 bases had no gene match. This CDR3 reads CASSSGTGGVGSNQPQHF. CDR3 coding DNA: TGTGCCAGCAGCTCCGGGACAGGGGGCGTCGGAAGCAATCAGCCCCAGCATTTT.

This clonotype was observed at least ten times. The chain carries TRBV11-2 and TRBJ2-1, with D perhaps given as TRBD1 or TRBD2 (6 bases each). Trimming stripped 7 bases from V and 12 bases from J, with 28 bases between. The germline V gene encodes CDR1 SGHAT and CDR2 FQNNGV. There are 16 residues in the CDR3. CDR3 bases: TGTGCCAGCAACCCGGTGAAGCGGGTCCTAGGAGGGGGGCAGTTCTTC. The encoded protein is CASNPVKRVLGGGQFF.

The chain employs TRBV28 and TRBJ2-1, with TRBD1 matching 9 bases. J was trimmed by 10 bases and V by 8 bases; bases with no gene match: 12. The CDR3 has 14 residues. The germline CDR1 and CDR2 sequences are MDHEN and SYDVKM. CDR3 loop: CASRQRTGASEQFF. The CDR3 coding sequence is TGTGCCAGCCGCCAGAGGACAGGGGCTAGCGAGCAGTTCTTC.

This clonotype occurred a few times. The chain is built from TRBV4-1 and TRBJ1-1; 8 positions match TRBD1. Germline CDR1 MGHRA, CDR2 YSYEKL. With V trimmed by 1 base and J by 7 bases, 5 bases remained unmatched. This CDR3 is 14 amino acids long. The CDR3 reads CASSQVEQGDEAFF. The CDR3, as DNA: TGCGCCAGCAGCCAAGTAGAACAGGGGGATGAAGCTTTCTTT.

About this clonotype: A far larger clone differs by one base, so this is likely a read error. The chain combines TRBV20-1 with TRBJ2-3; a weak D match, TRBD1 (6 bases). The J call is in doubt because the DNA end fits TRBJ2-7 better. This CDR3 is 13 amino acids long. Germline V CDR1 and CDR2: DFQATT, SNEGSKA (reference sequence). CDR3 region: CSAGSQGDYEQYF. The CDR3 coding sequence is TGCAGTGCTGGATCACAGGGCGACTACGAGCAGTACTTC.

This clonotype has ten or more counts. This chain links TRBV11-2 with TRBJ1-2; D is undetermined. CDR3 size: 15 residues. CDR1 SGHAT and CDR2 FQNNGV come from the germline V gene. The germline V and J ends were trimmed by 2 bases and 8 bases, with 18 bases remaining between them. CDR3 residues: CASSLNGLRRVGYTF. CDR3 DNA: TGTGCCAGCAGCTTAAACGGCTTGAGGCGCGTAGGCTACACCTTC. The whole variable domain, filled in from reference TRBV11-2 and TRBJ1-2, reads EAGVAQSPRYKIIEKRQSVAFWCNPISGHATLYWYQQILGQGPKLLIQFQNNGVVDDSQLPKDRFSAERLKGVDSTLKIQPAKLEDSAVYLCASSLNGLRRVGYTFGSGTRLTVV.

V is TRBV12-3 or TRBV12-4 and J is TRBJ2-1, with 14 bases lining up with TRBD2. J gave up 7 bases and V 3 bases, and 2 bases lay outside the gene matches. The CDR3 contains 15 residues. Here the CDR3 reads CASSFRTSGRNEQFF. As DNA, the CDR3 is TGTGCCAGCAGTTTCAGGACTAGCGGGAGGAATGAGCAGTTCTTC.

In this sample, this clonotype turned up a few times. The chain uses TRBV11-2 and TRBJ2-2, with 16 bases identical to TRBD2. With V trimmed by 5 bases and J by 7 bases, 13 bases remained unmatched. The CDR3 is 19 residues long. CDR1 and CDR2 from the germline V gene are SGHAT and FQNNGV. CDR3 region: CASSANTGLAGGRIGELFF. The CDR3 nucleotides read TGTGCCAGCAGCGCGAACACGGGACTAGCGGGAGGGCGTATCGGGGAGCTGTTTTTT.